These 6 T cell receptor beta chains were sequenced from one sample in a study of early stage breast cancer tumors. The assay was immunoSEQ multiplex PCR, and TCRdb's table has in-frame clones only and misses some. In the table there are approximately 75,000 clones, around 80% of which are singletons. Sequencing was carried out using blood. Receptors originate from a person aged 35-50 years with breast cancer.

In DNA form, the CDR3 reads TGTGCCAGCAGCTTAGACAGGGGAGGGTACAATGAGCAGTTCTTC. This codes for CASSLDRGGYNEQFF. V is TRBV7-2 and J is TRBJ2-1; D tentatively fits TRBD1 or TRBD2 (7 bases each). V was trimmed by 1 base and J by 4 bases, leaving 11 bases between them. Germline assignment: CDR1 SGHTA and CDR2 FQGNSA. The CDR3 has 15 residues.

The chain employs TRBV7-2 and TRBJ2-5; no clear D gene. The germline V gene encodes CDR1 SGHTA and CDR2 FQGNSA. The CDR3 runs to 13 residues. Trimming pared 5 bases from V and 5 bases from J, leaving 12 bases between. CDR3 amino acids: CASSRASMETQYF. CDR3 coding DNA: TGTGCCAGCAGCCGAGCTTCAATGGAGACCCAGTACTTC. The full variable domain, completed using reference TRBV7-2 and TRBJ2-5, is GAGVSQSPSNKVTEKGKDVELRCDPISGHTALYWYRQSLGQGLEFLIYFQGNSAPDKSGLPSDRFSAERTGGSVSTLTIQRTQQEDSAVYLCASSRASMETQYFGPGTRLLVL.

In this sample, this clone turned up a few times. CDR3 loop: CATSRDFSEGQETQYF. The DNA for the CDR3 is TGTGCCACCAGCAGAGATTTTAGCGAGGGCCAAGAGACCCAGTACTTC. The chain employs TRBV15 and TRBJ2-5, with D possibly being TRBD2 (5 bases). Trimming shortened V by 0 bases and J by 1 base, and 12 bases separated the two germline ends. Germline V lookup: CDR1 LNHNV, CDR2 YYDKDF (reference sequence). This CDR3 contains 16 residues.

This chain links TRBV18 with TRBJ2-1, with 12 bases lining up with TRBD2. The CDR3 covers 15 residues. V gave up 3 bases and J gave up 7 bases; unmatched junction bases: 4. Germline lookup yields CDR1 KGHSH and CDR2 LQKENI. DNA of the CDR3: TGTGCCAGCTCACCCCTGACTAGCGGGAGAAATGAGCAGTTCTTC. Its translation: CASSPLTSGRNEQFF.

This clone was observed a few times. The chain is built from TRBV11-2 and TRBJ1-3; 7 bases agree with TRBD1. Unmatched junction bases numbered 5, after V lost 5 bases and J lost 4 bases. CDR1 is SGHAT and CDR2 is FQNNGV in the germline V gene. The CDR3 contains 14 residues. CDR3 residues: CASSGGTAGNTIYF. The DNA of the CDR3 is TGTGCCAGCAGCGGCGGGACAGCCGGAAACACCATATATTTT.

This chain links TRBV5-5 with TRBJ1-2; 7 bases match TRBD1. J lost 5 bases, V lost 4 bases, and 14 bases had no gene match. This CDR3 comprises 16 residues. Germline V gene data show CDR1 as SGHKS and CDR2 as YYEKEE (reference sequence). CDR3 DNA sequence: TGTGCCAGCAGCCCCAGGACAGGCACGATTCAATATGGCTACACCTTC. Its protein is CASSPRTGTIQYGYTF. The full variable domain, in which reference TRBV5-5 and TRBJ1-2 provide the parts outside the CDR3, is DAGVTQSPTHLIKTRGQQVTLRCSPISGHKSVSWYQQVLGQGPQFIFQYYEKEERGRGNFPDRFSARQFPNYSSELNVNALLLGDSALYLCASSPRTGTIQYGYTFGSGTRLTVV.